Listed below are T cell receptor beta chains from one sample, sequenced in a study of preoperative IRX-2 immunotherapy in early breast cancer. Assay: immunoSEQ multiplex PCR; the TCRdb copy retains only in-frame clones and omits some. The data show 25,000 to 30,000 clones, approximately 72% seen once. The starting material was lymph node tissue, obtained after IRX-2 immunotherapy. All receptors derive from a human donor with breast cancer. The CDR3 runs from the conserved cysteine through the conserved F or W. The order of the fields is V gene, CDR3 length, J gene, CDR3 protein.

>TRBV11-3|15|TRBJ1-3
CASSIGGLSGNTIYF
>TRBV6-8|14|TRBJ2-3
CASSYWGATDTQYF
>TRBV11-3|15|TRBJ2-2
CASSPSGALTGELFF
>TRBV6-8|13|TRBJ2-3
CASSYHRFDTQYF
>TRBV19|15|TRBJ2-5
CASSMGDRTQETQYF
>TRBV19|14|TRBJ1-2
CASSPDREGYGYTF
>TRBV7-2|14|TRBJ2-5
CASSPGHGGETQYF
>TRBV7-7|15|TRBJ2-1
CASSLGLSSYNEQFF
>TRBV19|16|TRBJ2-1
CASRGSGRATENEQFF
>TRBV30|14|TRBJ1-2
CAWAALGQVYGYTF
>TRBV19|14|TRBJ1-2
CASTLGSLRSGYTF
>TRBV5-1|15|TRBJ1-5
CASSRTGVGNQPQHF
>TRBV6-8|15|TRBJ2-1
CASSFSGTGYNEQFF
>TRBV30|14|TRBJ2-3
CAWSVDRALDTQYF
>TRBV14|17|TRBJ2-5
CASSPEDRMAGRETQYF
>TRBV12-5|14|TRBJ1-1
CASQRGIQNTEAFF
>TRBV18|16|TRBJ2-7
CASSPPDGFAGLVQYF
>TRBV14|16|TRBJ2-3
CASSQDQRGSTDTQYF
>TRBV6-8|14|TRBJ2-7
CASSLGGPFNEQYF
>TRBV19|16|TRBJ2-7
CASSLNGLAGGVEQYF
>TRBV28|15|TRBJ1-3
CASSLIGAGGNTIYF
>TRBV5-1|15|TRBJ2-7
CASSLAPDRSYEQYF
>TRBV28|12|TRBJ1-2
CASSPTSWSYTF
>TRBV28|13|TRBJ1-2
CASSSGNSYGYTF
>TRBV7-7|15|TRBJ2-5
CASSQSTGGQETQYF
>TRBV28|14|TRBJ1-3
CASTTGGSGNTIYF
>TRBV5-1|16|TRBJ1-1
CASSLPRGPKNTEAFF
>TRBV6-8|15|TRBJ2-3
CASSYLPGATDTQYF
>TRBV18|15|TRBJ1-4
CASSPPSLRGEKLFF
>TRBV15|16|TRBJ2-7
CATSRVATSSTYEQYF
>TRBV28|14|TRBJ1-5
CASSLGQGHQPQHF
>TRBV28|15|TRBJ1-2
CASSLPGAFNYGYTF
>TRBV19|16|TRBJ1-5
CASTPRPGQLLQPQHF
>TRBV11-3|16|TRBJ1-3
CASSSDLLRAGNTIYF